Listed here are 16 T cell receptor beta chains from one sample, sequenced in a study of tumor-infiltrating lymphocytes in oesophageal squamous cell carcinoma. Via MiXCR, TCRdb re-called the PCR reads, giving one row per CDR3 protein. Of 15,000 to 25,000 distinct CDR3 sequences listed, just under 40% were seen once; the top ten hold just under 20%. The sample comprised esophageal tumor tissue. The origin of the receptors is a male donor with esophageal squamous cell carcinoma.

This clonotype came up many times. CDR3: CASRTQLYEQYF. As DNA, the CDR3 is TGTGCCAGCAGGACCCAGCTCTACGAGCAGTACTTC. V and J are TRBV6-1 and TRBJ2-7; no clear D. CDR1 is MNHNS, CDR2 SASEGT, per germline. The V end lost 6 bases, the J end lost 3 bases, and 9 bases lay between the germline ends. The CDR3 sequence is 12 residues long.

In its sample, this clonotype was seen a few times. V is TRBV7-2 and J is TRBJ2-2; D is uncertain. Trimming took off 1 base at V and 3 bases at J, with 3 bases between the two ends. CDR1 is SGHTA and CDR2 is FQGNSA in the germline V gene. The CDR3 is 13 amino acids. The CDR3 region has the DNA TGTGCCAGCAGCTTAGGCTACACCGGGGAGCTGTTTTTT. It encodes CASSLGYTGELFF.

This clonotype was seen only once. The V and J genes are TRBV7-2 and TRBJ1-1, with 8 bases that match TRBD1. Germline CDR1 and CDR2: SGHTA and FQGNSA. V gave up 5 bases and J gave up 1 base; unmatched junction bases: 9. This CDR3 comprises 16 residues. The CDR3 coding sequence is TGTGCCAGCAGCCCAGGGACAGGCCTGGGGAACACTGAAGCTTTCTTT. Translated, it gives CASSPGTGLGNTEAFF.

The V call is TRBV7-2, the J call TRBJ2-3; 8 bases are a match to TRBD2. Unmatched junction bases numbered 4, after V lost 1 base and J lost 1 base. The CDR3 is made up of 16 amino acids. Germline CDR1 SGHTA, CDR2 FQGNSA. The CDR3 reads CASSLVTGRGTDTQYF. The CDR3 nucleotides are TGTGCCAGCAGCTTAGTTACCGGGAGGGGCACAGATACGCAGTATTTT.

This clonotype was observed at least ten times. The chain links TRBV5-1 to TRBJ2-1; D might be TRBD2 (5 bases). Germline assignment: CDR1 SGHRS and CDR2 YFSETQ. The CDR3 has 15 residues. V was trimmed by 0 bases and J by 4 bases, leaving 11 bases between them. The chain's CDR3 is CASSLALESYNEQFF. CDR3 DNA: TGCGCCAGCAGCTTGGCACTAGAATCTTACAATGAGCAGTTCTTC.

By frequency in the sample, this clonotype is medium-sized. CDR3 in amino acids: CASSLGTADTDTQYF. Written as DNA, the CDR3 is TGTGCCAGCAGCCTGGGGACAGCGGACACAGATACGCAGTATTTT. This chain links TRBV7-3 with TRBJ2-3, with TRBD1 matching 7 bases. The ends lost 5 bases at V and 2 bases at J; junction bases unmatched: 7. Looked up from germline, CDR1 is SGHTA and CDR2 is FQGTGA. CDR3 length: 15 residues.

This clonotype was seen a few times. J is TRBJ2-5 and V is TRBV7-8; TRBD2 might be the D (5 bases). The CDR3 has 14 amino acids. Germline lookup yields CDR1 SGHVS and CDR2 FQNEAQ. The V end lost 3 bases, the J end lost 0 bases, and 8 bases lay between the germline ends. The CDR3 reads CASSFRENQETQYF. The DNA of the CDR3 is TGTGCCAGCAGCTTCCGGGAAAACCAAGAGACCCAGTACTTC.

In DNA form, the CDR3 reads TGTGCCAGCAGTGAAGTTGCGGGAGTGATTGGGGCCAACGTCCTGACTTTC. Protein product: CASSEVAGVIGANVLTF. The V and J genes are TRBV6-1 and TRBJ2-6, with 7 bases that match TRBD2. The trim removed 1 base at V and 3 bases at J, leaving 6 bases unmatched. The CDR3 is 17 amino acids. The germline V gene encodes CDR1 MNHNS and CDR2 SASEGT.

The J gene is TRBJ2-5, the V gene TRBV7-9; D remains ambiguous. Germline V CDR1 and CDR2: SEHNR, FQNEAQ (reference sequence). Trimming removed 6 bases at V and 5 bases at J, with 13 bases between. The CDR3 length is 13 residues. The CDR3 reads CASSNAAAETQYF. CDR3 DNA: TGTGCCAGCAGTAACGCCGCGGCGGAGACCCAGTACTTC.

This clonotype is labeled medium-sized. The J gene is TRBJ2-1, the V gene TRBV12-3 or TRBV12-4; perhaps TRBD1 as D (5 bases). CDR3 length: 13 amino acids. Trimming stripped 3 bases from V and 5 bases from J, with 8 bases between. This CDR3 is CASSFQTDNEQFF. The CDR3 coding sequence is TGTGCCAGCAGTTTTCAGACAGACAATGAGCAGTTCTTC.

The chain joins TRBV6-6 to TRBJ2-3; D call uncertain. The CDR3 consists of 14 residues. V lost 0 bases and J lost 1, with 5 bases in between. Germline values: CDR1 MNHNY, CDR2 SVGAGI (reference sequence). CDR3 DNA: TGTGCCAGCAGTTACTCTCCGGGCACAGATACGCAGTATTTT. This translates into CASSYSPGTDTQYF.

Of note for this clonotype: Lacking the conserved final phenylalanine or tryptophan, this CDR3 likely reflects a read error. The limits of the CDR3 on the DNA are not certain, so only TCRdb's listed CDR3 is given. The CDR3 here is CASSLGLADEQYFGS. V usage is TRBV12-3 or TRBV12-4 and J usage is TRBJ2-7; the table assigns TRBD2, which was not confirmed against the DNA. The CDR3 length equals 15 residues, ends included.

The CDR3 region has the DNA TGTGCCAGCAGTGGACAGGGGGCTGTCTCTGGAAACACCATATATTTT. Translated, it gives CASSGQGAVSGNTIYF. The chain is built from TRBV6-1 and TRBJ1-3, with 10 bases lining up with TRBD1. V was clipped by 4 bases and J by 0 bases; unmatched bases: 3. The germline gives CDR1 MNHNS, CDR2 SASEGT. The CDR3 is made up of 16 amino acids.

In its sample, this clonotype was seen many times. The chain couples TRBV6-1 to TRBJ1-6; D remains ambiguous. V lost 6 bases and J lost 4, with 13 bases in between. The CDR3 totals 15 residues. Germline V gene data show CDR1 as MNHNS and CDR2 as SASEGT. In nucleotides, the CDR3 is TGTGCCAGCAGCTTATTCGGGGTGTATAATTCACCCCTCCACTTT. Its translation is CASSLFGVYNSPLHF.

This clonotype was picked up one time. The chain carries TRBV6-6 and TRBJ2-4; D is possibly TRBD1 or TRBD2 (6 bases each). The end of the DNA is better explained by TRBJ2-7, so the J call may be wrong. CDR1 is MNHNY and CDR2 is SVGAGI in the germline V gene (reference sequence). This CDR3 has 14 amino acids. The chain's CDR3 is CASSYQAGGGEQYF. The CDR3 coding sequence is TGTGCCAGCAGTTACCAGGCAGGAGGGGGCGAGCAGTACTTC.

In its sample, this clonotype was seen many times. The rearrangement links TRBV6-1 to TRBJ2-3, with 8 bases aligning to TRBD1. J was trimmed by 3 bases and V by 10 bases; bases with no gene match: 6. CDR1 and CDR2 (germline): MNHNS, SASEGT. This CDR3 has 13 amino acids. The CDR3: CATQGARTDTQYF. CDR3 in DNA: TGTGCCACCCAGGGGGCGCGGACAGATACGCAGTATTTT.